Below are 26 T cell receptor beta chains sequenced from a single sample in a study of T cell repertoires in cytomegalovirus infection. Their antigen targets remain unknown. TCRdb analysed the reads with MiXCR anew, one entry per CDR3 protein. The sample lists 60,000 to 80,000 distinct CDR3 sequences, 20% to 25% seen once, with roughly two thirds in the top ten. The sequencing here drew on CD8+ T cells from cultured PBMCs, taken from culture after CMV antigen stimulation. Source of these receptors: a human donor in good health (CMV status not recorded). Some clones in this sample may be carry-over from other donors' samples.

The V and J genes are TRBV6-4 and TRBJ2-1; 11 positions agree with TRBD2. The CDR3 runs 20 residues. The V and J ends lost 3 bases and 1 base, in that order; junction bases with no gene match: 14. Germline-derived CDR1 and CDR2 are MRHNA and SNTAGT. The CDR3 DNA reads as TGTGCCAGCAGTGATGAACAGGGACTAGCGGAATTTGGGTCCTACAATGAGCAGTTCTTC. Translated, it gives CASSDEQGLAEFGSYNEQFF.

The CDR3 is CASSLGNNSPLHF. As DNA, the CDR3 is TGTGCCAGCAGTTTAGGGAATAATTCACCCCTCCACTTT. The gene calls are TRBV27 and TRBJ1-6; unclear D gene. Trimming took off 2 bases at V and 5 bases at J, with 4 bases between the two ends. Germline CDR1 reads MNHEY; CDR2 reads SMNVEV (reference sequence). This CDR3 contains 13 residues.

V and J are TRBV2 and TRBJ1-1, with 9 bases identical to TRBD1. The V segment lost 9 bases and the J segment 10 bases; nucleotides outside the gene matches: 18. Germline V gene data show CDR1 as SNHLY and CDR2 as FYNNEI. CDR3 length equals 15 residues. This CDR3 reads CASPIYRSGTGLAFF. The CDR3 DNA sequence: TGTGCCAGTCCGATCTACCGCTCCGGGACAGGGTTAGCTTTCTTT.

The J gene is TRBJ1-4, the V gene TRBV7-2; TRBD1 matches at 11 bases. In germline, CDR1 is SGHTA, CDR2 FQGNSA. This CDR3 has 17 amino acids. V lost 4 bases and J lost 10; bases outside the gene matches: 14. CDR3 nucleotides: TGTGCCAGCAGCTCAACCGGCGGACAGGGGGCGCGGGGAAAACTGTTTTTT. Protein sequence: CASSSTGGQGARGKLFF.

The CDR3 reads CASSLEGNRGEQYF. The CDR3 region has the DNA TGTGCCAGCAGCTTAGAGGGTAACAGGGGCGAGCAGTACTTC. This chain uses TRBV7-6 with TRBJ2-7; 7 bases are a match to TRBD1. Germline V CDR1 and CDR2: SGHVS, FNYEAQ. Trimming took 1 base from V and 6 from J; bases not matched to a gene: 6. The CDR3 has 14 residues.

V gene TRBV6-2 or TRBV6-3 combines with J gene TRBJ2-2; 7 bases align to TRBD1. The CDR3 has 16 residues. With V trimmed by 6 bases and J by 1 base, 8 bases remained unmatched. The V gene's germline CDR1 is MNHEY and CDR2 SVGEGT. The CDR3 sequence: CASRDTGVQNTGELFF. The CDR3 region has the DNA TGTGCCAGCAGGGATACAGGGGTCCAGAACACCGGGGAGCTGTTTTTT.

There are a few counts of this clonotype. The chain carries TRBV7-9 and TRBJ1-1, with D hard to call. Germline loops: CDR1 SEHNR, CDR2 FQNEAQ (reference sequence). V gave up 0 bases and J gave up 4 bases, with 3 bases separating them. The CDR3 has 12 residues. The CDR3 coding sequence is TGTGCCAGCAGCTTAGCGGGCACTGAAGCTTTCTTT. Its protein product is CASSLAGTEAFF.

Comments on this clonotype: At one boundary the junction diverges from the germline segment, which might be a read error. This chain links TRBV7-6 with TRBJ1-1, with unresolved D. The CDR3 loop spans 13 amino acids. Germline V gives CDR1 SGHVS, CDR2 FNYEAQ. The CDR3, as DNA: TGTGCCAGCACCTCGACGGAGAACCCTGAAGCTTTCTTT. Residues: CASTSTENPEAFF.

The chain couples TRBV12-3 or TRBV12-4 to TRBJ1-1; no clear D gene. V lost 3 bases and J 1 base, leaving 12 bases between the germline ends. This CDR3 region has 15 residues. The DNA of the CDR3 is TGTGCCAGCAGTTTGTTGAGAGGTTCGAACACTGAAGCTTTCTTT. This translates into CASSLLRGSNTEAFF.

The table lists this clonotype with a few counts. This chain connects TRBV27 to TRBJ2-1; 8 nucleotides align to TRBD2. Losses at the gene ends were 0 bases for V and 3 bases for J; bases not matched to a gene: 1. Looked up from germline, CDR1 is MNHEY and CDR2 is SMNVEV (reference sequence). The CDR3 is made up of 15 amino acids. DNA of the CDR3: TGTGCCAGCAGTTTATCACGGGGGGGCTACAATGAGCAGTTCTTC. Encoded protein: CASSLSRGGYNEQFF.

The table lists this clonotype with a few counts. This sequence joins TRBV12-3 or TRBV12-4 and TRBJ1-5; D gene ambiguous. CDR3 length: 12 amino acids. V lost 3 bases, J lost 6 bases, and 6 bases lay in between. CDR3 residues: CASSFYGQPQHF. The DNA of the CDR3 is TGTGCCAGCAGTTTTTATGGTCAGCCCCAGCATTTT.

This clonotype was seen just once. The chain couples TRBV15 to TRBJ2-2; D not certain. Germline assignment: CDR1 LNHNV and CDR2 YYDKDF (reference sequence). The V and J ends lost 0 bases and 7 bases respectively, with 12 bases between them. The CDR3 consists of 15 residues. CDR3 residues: CATSRDPGLDGELFF. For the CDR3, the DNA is TGTGCCACCAGCAGAGATCCCGGGTTAGACGGGGAGCTGTTTTTT.

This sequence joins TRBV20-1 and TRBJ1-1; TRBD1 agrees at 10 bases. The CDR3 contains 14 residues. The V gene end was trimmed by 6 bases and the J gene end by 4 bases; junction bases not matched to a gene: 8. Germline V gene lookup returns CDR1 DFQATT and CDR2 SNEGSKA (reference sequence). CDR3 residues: CSARDRGVGTEAFF. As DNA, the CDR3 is TGCAGTGCCCGGGACAGGGGAGTGGGCACTGAAGCTTTCTTT.

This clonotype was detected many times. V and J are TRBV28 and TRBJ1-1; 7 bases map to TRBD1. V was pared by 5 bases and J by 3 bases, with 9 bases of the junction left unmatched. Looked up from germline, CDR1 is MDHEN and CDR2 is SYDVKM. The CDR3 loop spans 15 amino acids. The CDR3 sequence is CASSPRQGPDTEAFF. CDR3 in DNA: TGTGCCAGCAGTCCCCGACAGGGCCCGGACACTGAAGCTTTCTTT.

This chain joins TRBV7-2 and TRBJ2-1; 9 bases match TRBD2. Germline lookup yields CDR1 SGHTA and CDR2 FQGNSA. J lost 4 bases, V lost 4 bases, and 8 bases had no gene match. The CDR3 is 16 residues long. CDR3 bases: TGTGCCAGCAGCTGGGGGGTGGCGGGAGGGTACAATGAGCAGTTCTTC. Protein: CASSWGVAGGYNEQFF.

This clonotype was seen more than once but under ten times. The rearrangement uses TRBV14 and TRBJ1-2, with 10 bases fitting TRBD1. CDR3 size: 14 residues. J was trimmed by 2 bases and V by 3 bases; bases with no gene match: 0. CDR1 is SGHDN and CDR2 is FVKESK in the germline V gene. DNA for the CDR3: TGTGCCAGCAGCCAGGGACAGGGGAACTATGGCTACACCTTC. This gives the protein CASSQGQGNYGYTF. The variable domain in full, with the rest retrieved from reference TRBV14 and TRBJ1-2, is EAGVTQFPSHSVIEKGQTVTLRCDPISGHDNLYWYRRVMGKEIKFLLHFVKESKQDESGMPNNRFLAERTGGTYSTLKVQPAELEDSGVYFCASSQGQGNYGYTFGSGTRLTVV.

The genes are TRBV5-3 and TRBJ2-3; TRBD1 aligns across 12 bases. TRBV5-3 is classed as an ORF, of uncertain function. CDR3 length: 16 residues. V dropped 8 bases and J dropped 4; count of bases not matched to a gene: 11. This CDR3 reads CASSPGTGGFPDTQYF. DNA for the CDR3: TGTGCCAGCAGCCCTGGGACAGGGGGCTTTCCAGATACGCAGTATTTT.

The CDR3 sequence is CASSEPSWGIQYF. Here the CDR3 DNA reads TGTGCCAGCAGTGAACCTTCGTGGGGCATTCAGTACTTC. The chain employs TRBV6-1 and TRBJ2-4; no reliable D call. Germline-derived CDR1 and CDR2 are MNHNS and SASEGT. Trimming took off 2 bases at V and 9 bases at J, with 11 bases between the two ends. This CDR3 has 13 residues.

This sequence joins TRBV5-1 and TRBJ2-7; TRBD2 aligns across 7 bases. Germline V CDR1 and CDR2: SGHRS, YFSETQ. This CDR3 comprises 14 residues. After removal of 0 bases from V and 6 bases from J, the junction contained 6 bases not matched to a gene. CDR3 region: CASSLALTGGEQYF. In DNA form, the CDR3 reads TGCGCCAGCAGCTTGGCCCTAACGGGGGGCGAGCAGTACTTC.

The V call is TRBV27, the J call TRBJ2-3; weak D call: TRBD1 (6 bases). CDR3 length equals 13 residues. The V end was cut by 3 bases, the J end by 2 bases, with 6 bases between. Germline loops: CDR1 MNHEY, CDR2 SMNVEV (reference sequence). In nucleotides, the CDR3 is TGTGCCAGCAGTTTGGGGGCCACAGATACGCAGTATTTT. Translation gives CASSLGATDTQYF.

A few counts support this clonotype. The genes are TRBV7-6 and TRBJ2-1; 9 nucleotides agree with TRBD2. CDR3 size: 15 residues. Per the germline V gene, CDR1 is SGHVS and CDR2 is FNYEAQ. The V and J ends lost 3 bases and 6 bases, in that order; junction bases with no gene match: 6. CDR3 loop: CASSFAGGQSNEQFF. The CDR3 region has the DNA TGTGCCAGCAGCTTTGCGGGGGGGCAGAGCAATGAGCAGTTCTTC.

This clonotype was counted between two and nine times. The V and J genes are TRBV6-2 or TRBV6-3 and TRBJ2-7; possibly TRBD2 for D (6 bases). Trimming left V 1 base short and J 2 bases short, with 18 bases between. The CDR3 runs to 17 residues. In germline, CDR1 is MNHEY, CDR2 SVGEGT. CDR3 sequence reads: CASSYYSEGIDPYEQYF. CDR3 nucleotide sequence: TGTGCCAGCAGTTACTATTCGGAGGGGATCGACCCCTACGAGCAGTACTTC.

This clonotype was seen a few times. The CDR3 protein is CASSPLSGGTDTQYF. CDR3 in DNA: TGTGCCAGCTCCCCACTCAGCGGGGGAACAGATACGCAGTATTTT. The chain recombines TRBV7-2 with TRBJ2-3; 8 positions agree with TRBD2. The germline V gene has CDR1 SGHTA and CDR2 FQGNSA. The CDR3 runs to 15 residues. Trimming at V came to 8 bases and at J to 3 bases, leaving 10 bases not matched to a gene.

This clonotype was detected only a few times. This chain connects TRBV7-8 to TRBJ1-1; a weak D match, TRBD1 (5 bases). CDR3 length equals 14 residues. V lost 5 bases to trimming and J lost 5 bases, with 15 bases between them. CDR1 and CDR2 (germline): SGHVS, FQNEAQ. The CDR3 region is CASSPGRAATEAFF. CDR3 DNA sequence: TGTGCCAGCAGCCCAGGGCGCGCGGCAACTGAAGCTTTCTTT.

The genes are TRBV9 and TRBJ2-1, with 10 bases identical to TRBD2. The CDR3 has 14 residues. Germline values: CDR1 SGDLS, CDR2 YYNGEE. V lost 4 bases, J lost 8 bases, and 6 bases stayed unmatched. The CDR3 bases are TGTGCCAGCAGCCCGCGAGCGGGGGGGCATGAGCAGTTCTTC. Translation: CASSPRAGGHEQFF.

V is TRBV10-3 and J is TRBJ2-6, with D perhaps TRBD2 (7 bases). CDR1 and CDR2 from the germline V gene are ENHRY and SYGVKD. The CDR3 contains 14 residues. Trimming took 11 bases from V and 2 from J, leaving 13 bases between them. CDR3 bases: TGTGCCGGTAAAGGGGGGGCTGGGGCCAACGTCCTGACTTTC. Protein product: CAGKGGAGANVLTF.